The 16 T cell receptor beta chains in this list originate from one sample, sequenced in a study of blood T cell repertoires in COVID-19. TCRdb's table, derived via immunoSEQ multiplex PCR, lists solely in-frame clones and lacks some. The data contain about 410,000 clones, roughly 89% of them singletons. The specimen was peripheral blood. The origin of the receptors is a woman aged 25-40 years with active or convalescent COVID-19.

The rearrangement links TRBV6-6 to TRBJ1-2; the match to TRBD1 covers 11 bases. The ends lost 2 bases at V and 6 bases at J; junction bases unmatched: 2. Per germline, CDR1 MNHNY and CDR2 SVGAGI (reference sequence). The length of the CDR3 is 14 residues. The CDR3 nucleotides are TGTGCCAGCAGTTACAGGGACAGGGGGGATGGCTACACCTTC. Translated, it gives CASSYRDRGDGYTF.

This clone was found once. The rearrangement links TRBV21-1 to TRBJ2-1; TRBD2 reflects the table's D call only, with no check against the DNA. TRBV21-1 is a pseudogene segment. This CDR3 is 18 amino acids long. CDR3 DNA sequence: TGTGCCAGCAGCACTTTCAGACTAGCGGGAACAACCTACAATGAGCAGTTCTTC. Its translation: CASSTFRLAGTTYNEQFF.

The chain has TRBV7-9 and TRBJ2-7, with D possibly being TRBD1 (5 bases). Germline V gives CDR1 SEHNR, CDR2 FQNEAQ (reference sequence). Trimming removed 3 bases at V and 2 bases at J, with 5 bases between. This CDR3 region has 12 residues. The CDR3 nucleotides read TGTGCCAGCAGCTTGACAGCCTACGAGCAGTACTTC. It codes for CASSLTAYEQYF. The variable domain in full, with the rest retrieved from reference TRBV7-9 and TRBJ2-7, is DTGVSQNPRHKITKRGQNVTFRCDPISEHNRLYWYRQTLGQGPEFLTYFQNEAQLEKSRLLSDRFSAERPKGSFSTLEIQRTEQGDSAMYLCASSLTAYEQYFGPGTRLTVT.

This chain uses TRBV29-1 with TRBJ1-2; D gene uncertain. The CDR3 covers 11 residues. Trimming cost V 5 bases and J 7 bases, with 11 bases left between them. Looked up from germline, CDR1 is SQVTM and CDR2 is ANQGSEA. Here the CDR3 reads CSVYSSGGYTF. The CDR3 nucleotides read TGCAGCGTTTATAGCTCGGGTGGCTACACCTTC. The full variable domain, in which reference TRBV29-1 and TRBJ1-2 provide the parts outside the CDR3, is SAVISQKPSRDICQRGTSLTIQCQVDSQVTMMFWYRQQPGQSLTLIATANQGSEATYESGFVIDKFPISRPNLTFSTLTVSNMSPEDSSIYLCSVYSSGGYTFGSGTRLTVV.

V usage is TRBV19 and J usage is TRBJ1-1; 8 nucleotides align to TRBD1. The length of the CDR3 is 13 residues. The germline CDR1 and CDR2 sequences are LNHDA and SQIVND (reference sequence). V gave up 6 bases and J gave up 4 bases; unmatched junction bases: 4. The CDR3 spells CASRRTGSTEAFF. CDR3 nucleotides: TGTGCCAGTAGACGGACAGGGAGCACTGAAGCTTTCTTT.

V is TRBV7-9 and J is TRBJ2-7, with 12 bases matching TRBD1. The V segment lost 5 bases and the J segment 3 bases; nucleotides outside the gene matches: 8. This CDR3 region has 16 residues. CDR1 and CDR2 from the germline V gene are SEHNR and FQNEAQ (reference sequence). CDR3 sequence: CASSLSGQGAFYEQYF. In nucleotides, the CDR3 is TGTGCCAGCAGCCTATCGGGACAGGGGGCTTTCTACGAGCAGTACTTC. The entire variable domain, with the rest obtained from reference TRBV7-9 and TRBJ2-7, is as follows: DTGVSQNPRHKITKRGQNVTFRCDPISEHNRLYWYRQTLGQGPEFLTYFQNEAQLEKSRLLSDRFSAERPKGSFSTLEIQRTEQGDSAMYLCASSLSGQGAFYEQYFGPGTRLTVT.

This sequence joins TRBV25-1 and TRBJ1-4, with D possibly TRBD1 on 5 matching bases. The CDR3 covers 16 residues. From germline, CDR1 is MGHDK and CDR2 SYGVNS. Trimming removed 3 bases at V and 8 bases at J, with 19 bases between. The CDR3 coding sequence is TGTGCCAGCAGTGATATTACAGCTAACGGGGGGGAAAAACTGTTTTTT. Translating gives CASSDITANGGEKLFF.

J is TRBJ2-1 and V is TRBV5-1, with a possible D match to TRBD2 (7 bases). Germline V gene lookup returns CDR1 SGHRS and CDR2 YFSETQ. CDR3 size: 16 residues. V was pared by 3 bases and J by 6 bases, with 19 bases between. In nucleotides, the CDR3 is TGCGCCAGCAGCTGGGCTCCCGTGGGAGGGGGCAATGAGCAGTTCTTC. Encoded protein: CASSWAPVGGGNEQFF.

This CDR3 reads CASSSTGLYEQYF. CDR3 nucleotide sequence: TGTGCCAGCAGCTCGACAGGGCTCTACGAGCAGTACTTC. The rearrangement links TRBV11-2 to TRBJ2-7; TRBD1 matches 7 bases. The CDR3 totals 13 residues. Trimming at V came to 4 bases and at J to 3 bases, leaving 3 bases not matched to a gene. CDR1 is SGHAT and CDR2 is FQNNGV in the germline V gene.

This chain connects TRBV7-9 to TRBJ1-1; TRBD1 is a possible D gene (5 bases). The CDR3 is 13 residues long. Trimming removed 10 bases from V and 5 bases from J, with 17 bases in between. Looked up from germline, CDR1 is SEHNR and CDR2 is FQNEAQ (reference sequence). CDR3 coding DNA: TGTGCCACTCGTGGGAGGGGCGGAACTGAAGCTTTCTTT. Translating gives CATRGRGGTEAFF.

The chain joins TRBV30 to TRBJ2-7; 9 bases fit TRBD2. Trimming at V came to 4 bases and at J to 2 bases, leaving 15 bases not matched to a gene. The CDR3 sequence is 17 residues long. CDR1 and CDR2 (germline): GTSNPN, SVGIG (reference sequence). CDR3 sequence: CAWTLPPRLAATYEQYF. Here the CDR3 DNA reads TGTGCCTGGACCCTCCCGCCGCGACTAGCGGCTACCTACGAGCAGTACTTC.

The chain has TRBV10-3 and TRBJ1-1; TRBD1 matches at 7 bases. CDR1 and CDR2 (germline): ENHRY, SYGVKD. The CDR3 has 14 residues. V lost 10 bases and J lost 1; bases outside the gene matches: 9. DNA of the CDR3: TGTGCCACTGGCTCTAGGACAGGGAACACTGAAGCTTTCTTT. Translated: CATGSRTGNTEAFF.

The chain employs TRBV5-6 and TRBJ2-5; weak D call: TRBD2 (5 bases). Germline-derived CDR1 and CDR2 are SGHDT and YYEEEE. With 2 bases removed from V and 0 bases from J, the gap between germline ends came to 8 bases. The length of the CDR3 is 14 residues. This CDR3 is CASSLTGNQETQYF. The CDR3 region has the DNA TGTGCCAGCAGCTTAACGGGAAACCAAGAGACCCAGTACTTC.

The chain recombines TRBV27 with TRBJ2-1; 10 bases line up with TRBD2. In germline, CDR1 is MNHEY, CDR2 SMNVEV (reference sequence). V gave up 4 bases and J gave up 4 bases; unmatched junction bases: 4. The CDR3 loop spans 15 amino acids. CDR3 coding DNA: TGTGCCAGCAGTTCGGGACTAGCGCTTTACAATGAGCAGTTCTTC. Translating gives CASSSGLALYNEQFF.

V and J are TRBV6-5 and TRBJ1-5; D remains unclear. The CDR3 is made up of 10 amino acids. V was cut by 8 bases and J by 5 bases, with 4 bases left in between. Looked up from germline, CDR1 is MNHEY and CDR2 is SVGAGI. The CDR3 nucleotides are TGTGCCAGCGGCCATCAGCCCCAGCATTTT. This codes for CASGHQPQHF.

V gene TRBV7-2 combines with J gene TRBJ2-1; TRBD2 is a possible D gene (5 bases). The V end lost 6 bases, the J end lost 9 bases, and 18 bases lay between the germline ends. In germline, CDR1 is SGHTA, CDR2 FQGNSA. The CDR3 sequence is 14 residues long. CDR3 nucleotide sequence: TGTGCCAGCAGGGACCCGGACTGGACGCTTGAGCAGTTCTTC. The encoded protein is CASRDPDWTLEQFF.